Listed below are T cell receptor beta chains from one sample, sequenced in a study of blood T cells in healthy people across ages. TCRdb re-analysed the 5' RACE reads in MiXCR, keeping a single row per CDR3 protein. The data show over a million distinct CDR3 sequences, 40% to 50% seen once. Source material: blood. All receptors come from a young woman in good health. The CDR3 runs from the conserved cysteine through the conserved F or W. Each record gives: clone size, J gene, V gene, D gene, CDR3 DNA, CDR3 protein. The D gene is left open where the match is weak. Clone size is given for some rows only: seen once, a few or many times, or a class if the clone is expanded.

many | TRBJ2-5 | TRBV20-1 | NA | TGCAGTGCTAGAGATCTCGGGGCTAGCGCGGTCGAGACCCAGTACTTC | CSARDLGASAVETQYF
few | TRBJ1-1 | TRBV5-1 | NA | TGCGCCAGCAGGCCTGGGGGTGGCCCAAACACTGAAGCTTTCTTT | CASRPGGGPNTEAFF
NA | TRBJ2-7 | TRBV24-1 | NA | TGTGCCACCAGTGATTTTGGTTACAATGAGCAGTACTTC | CATSDFGYNEQYF
NA | TRBJ2-3 | TRBV2 | TRBD1 | TGTGCCAGCGCCGGGGGGACAGGGTTAAGAACAGATACGCAGTATTTT | CASAGGTGLRTDTQYF
NA | TRBJ2-7 | TRBV4-2 | TRBD2 | TGTGCCAGCAGCCAAGAAGGCGCGGGAGGTCGAGAGCAGTACTTC | CASSQEGAGGREQYF
NA | TRBJ1-1 | TRBV20-1 | NA | TGCAGTGCTAGACTGCAGGGCACCATGAACACTGAAGCTTTCTTT | CSARLQGTMNTEAFF
NA | TRBJ1-1 | TRBV6-1 | TRBD1 | TGTGCCAGCAGTGCGGACAGGGGCCTGAACACTGAAGCTTTCTTT | CASSADRGLNTEAFF
NA | TRBJ2-1 | TRBV10-3 | TRBD2 | TGTGCCATCAGTGGGCTTCGGACTAGCAATAGTGAGCAGTTCTTC | CAISGLRTSNSEQFF
NA | TRBJ2-3 | TRBV25-1 | NA | TGTGCCAGCAGTGCCCCCGGATCCACAGATACGCAGTATTTT | CASSAPGSTDTQYF
NA | TRBJ2-2 | TRBV12-3/TRBV12-4 | NA | TGTGCCAGCAGTTCCACCCCTAAGGTCGCCGGGGAGCTGTTTTTT | CASSSTPKVAGELFF
NA | TRBJ1-6 | TRBV18 | NA | TGTGCCAGCTCACCAGGGCCGGGCTCCTATAATTCACCCCTCCACTTT | CASSPGPGSYNSPLHF
few | TRBJ2-6 | TRBV6-1 | NA | TGTGCCAGCAGTGTTCAGGGTTCCGGGGCCAACGTCCTGACTTTC | CASSVQGSGANVLTF
few | TRBJ2-3 | TRBV21-1 | NA | TGTGCCAACCTGGGACTAGCGGGGCACTGGGATACGCAGTATTTT | CANLGLAGHWDTQYF
NA | TRBJ1-1 | TRBV10-3 | NA | TGTGCCATCGCGGGCGGCACTGAAGCTTTCTTT | CAIAGGTEAFF
few | TRBJ2-7 | TRBV12-3/TRBV12-4 | NA | TGTGCCAGCAGTTTAGCTGGGAAACAGGGCCGGGGGCAGTACTTC | CASSLAGKQGRGQYF
few | TRBJ2-7 | TRBV10-3 | TRBD2 | TGTGCCATCAGTGAGTCGACGGGAGGGCCTGACCAATACGAGCAGTACTTC | CAISESTGGPDQYEQYF
few | TRBJ1-5 | TRBV12-3/TRBV12-4 | NA | TGTGCCAGCAGTTTAGCCTATAGCAATCAGCCCCAGCATTTT | CASSLAYSNQPQHF
NA | TRBJ2-1 | TRBV5-5 | TRBD2 | TGTGCCAGCAGAAGGACTAGCGGGAGCCCATATGAGCAGTTCTTC | CASRRTSGSPYEQFF
once | TRBJ2-7 | TRBV4-1 | NA | TGCGCCAGCAGCCGTAGGGTGTTGACAGAGCAGTACTTC | CASSRRVLTEQYF
NA | TRBJ2-3 | TRBV20-1 | NA | TGCAGTACCTCCCTCGCGGGGCGGGCAGATACGCAGTATTTT | CSTSLAGRADTQYF
NA | TRBJ1-6 | TRBV4-1 | NA | TGCGCCAGCAGCCAAGTTGGCTCAGGTTGGAATTCACCCCTCCACTTT | CASSQVGSGWNSPLHF
NA | TRBJ2-2 | TRBV29-1 | TRBD2 | TGCAGCGTTGAGTGGCTAGCGGGAAGTAATGCCGGGGAGCTGTTTTTT | CSVEWLAGSNAGELFF
few | TRBJ1-5 | TRBV15 | NA | TGTGCCACCAGCAGCCACAGATATAGCAATCAGCCCCAGCATTTT | CATSSHRYSNQPQHF